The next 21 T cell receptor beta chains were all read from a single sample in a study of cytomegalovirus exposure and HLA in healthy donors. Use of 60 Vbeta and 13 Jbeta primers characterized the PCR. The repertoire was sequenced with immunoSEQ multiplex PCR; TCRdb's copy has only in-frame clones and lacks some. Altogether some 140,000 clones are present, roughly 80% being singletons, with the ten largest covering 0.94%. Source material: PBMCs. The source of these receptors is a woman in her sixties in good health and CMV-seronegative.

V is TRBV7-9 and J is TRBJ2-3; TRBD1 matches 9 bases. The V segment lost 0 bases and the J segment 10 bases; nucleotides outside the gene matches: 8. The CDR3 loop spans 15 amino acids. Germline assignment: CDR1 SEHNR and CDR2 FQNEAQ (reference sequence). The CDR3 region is CASSLANTGGGSQYF. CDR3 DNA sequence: TGTGCCAGCAGCTTAGCGAACACAGGGGGCGGATCGCAGTATTTT.

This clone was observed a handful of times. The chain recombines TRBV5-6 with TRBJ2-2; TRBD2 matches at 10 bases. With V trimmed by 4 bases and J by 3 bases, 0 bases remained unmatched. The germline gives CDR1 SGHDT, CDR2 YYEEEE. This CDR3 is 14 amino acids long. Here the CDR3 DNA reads TGTGCCAGCAGCGGGACTAGCGACACCGGGGAGCTGTTTTTT. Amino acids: CASSGTSDTGELFF.

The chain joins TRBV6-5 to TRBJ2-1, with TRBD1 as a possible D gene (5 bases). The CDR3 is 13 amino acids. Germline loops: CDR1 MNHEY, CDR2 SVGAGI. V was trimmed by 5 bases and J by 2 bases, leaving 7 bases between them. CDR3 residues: CASSRTPYNEQFF. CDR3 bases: TGTGCCAGCAGTCGGACACCCTACAATGAGCAGTTCTTC.

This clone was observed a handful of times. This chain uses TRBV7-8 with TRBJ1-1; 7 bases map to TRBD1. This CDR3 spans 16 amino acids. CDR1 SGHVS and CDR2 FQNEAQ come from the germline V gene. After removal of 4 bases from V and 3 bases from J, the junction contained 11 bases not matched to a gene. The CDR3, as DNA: TGTGCCAGCAGCTATCGAGCGAGGGGGCTGGACACTGAAGCTTTCTTT. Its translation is CASSYRARGLDTEAFF.

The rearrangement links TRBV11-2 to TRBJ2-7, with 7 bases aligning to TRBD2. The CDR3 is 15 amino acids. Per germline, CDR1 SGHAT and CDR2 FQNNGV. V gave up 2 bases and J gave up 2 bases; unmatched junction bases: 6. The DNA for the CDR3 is TGTGCCAGCAGCTTATCACCGGGAGGAGCCTACGAGCAGTACTTC. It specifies CASSLSPGGAYEQYF.

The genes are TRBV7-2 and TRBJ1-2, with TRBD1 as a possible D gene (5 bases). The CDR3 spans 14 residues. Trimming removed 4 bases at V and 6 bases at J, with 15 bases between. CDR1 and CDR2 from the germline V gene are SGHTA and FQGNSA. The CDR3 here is CASSSPRIGDGYTF. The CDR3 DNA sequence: TGTGCCAGCAGCTCCCCCCGGATAGGGGATGGCTACACCTTC.

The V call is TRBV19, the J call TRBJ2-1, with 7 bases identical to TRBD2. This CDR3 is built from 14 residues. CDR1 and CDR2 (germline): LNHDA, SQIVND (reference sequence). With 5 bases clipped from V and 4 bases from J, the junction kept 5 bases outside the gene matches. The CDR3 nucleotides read TGTGCCAGTAGTTATCCAGCGGGATACAATGAGCAGTTCTTC. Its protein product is CASSYPAGYNEQFF.

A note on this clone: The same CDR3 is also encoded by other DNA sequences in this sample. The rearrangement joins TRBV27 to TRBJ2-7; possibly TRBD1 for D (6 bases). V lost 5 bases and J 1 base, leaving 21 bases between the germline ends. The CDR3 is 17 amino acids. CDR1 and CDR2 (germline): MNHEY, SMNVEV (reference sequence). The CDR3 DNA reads TGTGCCAGCAGTCTATACCCCGGACAGCGCGATTCCTACGAGCAGTACTTC. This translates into CASSLYPGQRDSYEQYF.

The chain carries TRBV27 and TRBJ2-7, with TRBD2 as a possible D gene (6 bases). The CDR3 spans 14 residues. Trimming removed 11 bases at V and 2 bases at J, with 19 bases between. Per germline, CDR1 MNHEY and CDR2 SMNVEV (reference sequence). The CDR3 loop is CAVGDSAPPYEQYF. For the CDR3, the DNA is TGTGCCGTAGGGGACTCAGCGCCCCCCTACGAGCAGTACTTC.

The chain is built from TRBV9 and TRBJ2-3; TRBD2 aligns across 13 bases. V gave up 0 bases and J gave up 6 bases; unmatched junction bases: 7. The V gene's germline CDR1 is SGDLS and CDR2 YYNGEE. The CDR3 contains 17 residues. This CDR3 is CASSVAATSGRFDTQYF. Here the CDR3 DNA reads TGTGCCAGCAGCGTAGCTGCGACTAGCGGGAGGTTCGATACGCAGTATTTT. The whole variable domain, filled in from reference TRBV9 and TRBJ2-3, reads DSGVTQTPKHLITATGQRVTLRCSPRSGDLSVYWYQQSLDQGLQFLIQYYNGEERAKGNILERFSAQQFPDLHSELNLSSLELGDSALYFCASSVAATSGRFDTQYFGPGTRLTVL.

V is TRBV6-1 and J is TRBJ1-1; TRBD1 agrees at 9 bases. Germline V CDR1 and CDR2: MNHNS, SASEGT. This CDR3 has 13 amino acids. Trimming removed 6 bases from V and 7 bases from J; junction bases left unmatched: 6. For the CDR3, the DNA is TGTGCCAGCAGATCACAGGGGGCGGGTGAAGCTTTCTTT. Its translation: CASRSQGAGEAFF.

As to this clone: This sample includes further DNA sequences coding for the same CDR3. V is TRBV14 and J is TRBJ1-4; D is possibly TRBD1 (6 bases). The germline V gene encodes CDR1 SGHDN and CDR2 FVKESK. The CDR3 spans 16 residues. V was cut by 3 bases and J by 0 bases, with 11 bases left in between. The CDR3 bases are TGTGCCAGCAGCCAGATCGGACAGTCAACTAATGAAAAACTGTTTTTT. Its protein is CASSQIGQSTNEKLFF. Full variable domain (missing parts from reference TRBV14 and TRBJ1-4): EAGVTQFPSHSVIEKGQTVTLRCDPISGHDNLYWYRRVMGKEIKFLLHFVKESKQDESGMPNNRFLAERTGGTYSTLKVQPAELEDSGVYFCASSQIGQSTNEKLFFGSGTQLSVL.

The CDR3 is CATSRGRREAADEQFF. The CDR3 region has the DNA TGTGCCACCAGCAGAGGCCGGAGGGAGGCGGCCGATGAGCAGTTCTTC. V and J are TRBV15 and TRBJ2-1; D perhaps matches TRBD2 (6 bases). CDR3 length: 16 amino acids. V was trimmed by 1 base and J by 8 bases, leaving 18 bases between them. Germline-derived CDR1 and CDR2 are LNHNV and YYDKDF (reference sequence).

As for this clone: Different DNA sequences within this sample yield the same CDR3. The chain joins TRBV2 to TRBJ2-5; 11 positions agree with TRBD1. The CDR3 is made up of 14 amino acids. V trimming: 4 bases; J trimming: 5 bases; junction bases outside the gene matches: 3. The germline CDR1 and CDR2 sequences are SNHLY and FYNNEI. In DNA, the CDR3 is TGTGCCAGCAGTGGGGACAGGGGGAGGGAGACCCAGTACTTC. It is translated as CASSGDRGRETQYF. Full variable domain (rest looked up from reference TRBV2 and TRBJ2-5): EPEVTQTPSHQVTQMGQEVILRCVPISNHLYFYWYRQILGQKVEFLVSFYNNEISEKSEIFDDQFSVERPDGSNFTLKIRSTKLEDSAMYFCASSGDRGRETQYFGPGTRLLVL.

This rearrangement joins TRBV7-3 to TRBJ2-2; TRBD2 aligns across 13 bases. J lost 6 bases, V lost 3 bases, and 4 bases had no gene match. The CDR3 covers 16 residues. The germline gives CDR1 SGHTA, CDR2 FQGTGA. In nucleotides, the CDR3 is TGTGCCAGCAGCTTCACTAGCGGGAGGGGAGCCGGGGAGCTGTTTTTT. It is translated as CASSFTSGRGAGELFF.

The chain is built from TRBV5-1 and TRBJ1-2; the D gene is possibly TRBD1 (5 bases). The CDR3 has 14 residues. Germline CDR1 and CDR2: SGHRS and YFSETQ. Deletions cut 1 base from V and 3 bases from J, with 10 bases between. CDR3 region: CASSLSTGDYGYTF. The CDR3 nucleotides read TGCGCCAGCAGCTTGTCCACAGGTGACTATGGCTACACCTTC.

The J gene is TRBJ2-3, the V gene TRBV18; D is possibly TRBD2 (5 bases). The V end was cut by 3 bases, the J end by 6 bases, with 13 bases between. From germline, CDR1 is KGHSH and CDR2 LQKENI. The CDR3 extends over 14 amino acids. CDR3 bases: TGTGCCAGCTCACCGGACTGGAGCGCGGATACGCAGTATTTT. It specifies CASSPDWSADTQYF. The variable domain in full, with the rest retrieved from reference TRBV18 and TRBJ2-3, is NAGVMQNPRHLVRRRGQEARLRCSPMKGHSHVYWYRQLPEEGLKFMVYLQKENIIDESGMPKERFSAEFPKEGPSILRIQQVVRGDSAAYFCASSPDWSADTQYFGPGTRLTVL.

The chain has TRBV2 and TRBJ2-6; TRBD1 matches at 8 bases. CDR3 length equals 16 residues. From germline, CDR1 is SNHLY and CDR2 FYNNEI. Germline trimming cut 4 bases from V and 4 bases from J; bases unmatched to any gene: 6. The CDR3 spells CASSGDRPRGANVLTF. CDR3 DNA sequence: TGTGCCAGCAGTGGGGACAGGCCTCGCGGGGCCAACGTCCTGACTTTC.

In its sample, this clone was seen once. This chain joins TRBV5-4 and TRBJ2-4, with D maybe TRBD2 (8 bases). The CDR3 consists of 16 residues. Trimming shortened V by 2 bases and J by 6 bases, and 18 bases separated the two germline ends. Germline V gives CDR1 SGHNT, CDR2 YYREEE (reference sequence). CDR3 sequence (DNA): TGTGCCAGCAGCTTCGGGGGGGGACAGCCCCTAAACATTCAGTACTTC. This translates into CASSFGGGQPLNIQYF.

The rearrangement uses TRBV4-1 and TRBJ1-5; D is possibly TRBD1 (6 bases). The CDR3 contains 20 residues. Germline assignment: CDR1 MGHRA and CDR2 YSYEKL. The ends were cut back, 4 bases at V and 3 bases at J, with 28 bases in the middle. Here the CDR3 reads CASSRYFGLQGEANNQPQHF. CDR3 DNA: TGCGCCAGCAGCCGCTACTTTGGGTTACAGGGAGAAGCAAACAATCAGCCCCAGCATTTT.

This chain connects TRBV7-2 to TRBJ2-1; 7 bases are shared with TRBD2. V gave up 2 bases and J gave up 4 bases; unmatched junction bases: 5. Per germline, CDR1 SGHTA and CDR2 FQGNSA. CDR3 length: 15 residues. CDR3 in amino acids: CASSLNLGGYNEQFF. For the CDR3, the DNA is TGTGCCAGCAGCTTAAATCTGGGAGGGTACAATGAGCAGTTCTTC.